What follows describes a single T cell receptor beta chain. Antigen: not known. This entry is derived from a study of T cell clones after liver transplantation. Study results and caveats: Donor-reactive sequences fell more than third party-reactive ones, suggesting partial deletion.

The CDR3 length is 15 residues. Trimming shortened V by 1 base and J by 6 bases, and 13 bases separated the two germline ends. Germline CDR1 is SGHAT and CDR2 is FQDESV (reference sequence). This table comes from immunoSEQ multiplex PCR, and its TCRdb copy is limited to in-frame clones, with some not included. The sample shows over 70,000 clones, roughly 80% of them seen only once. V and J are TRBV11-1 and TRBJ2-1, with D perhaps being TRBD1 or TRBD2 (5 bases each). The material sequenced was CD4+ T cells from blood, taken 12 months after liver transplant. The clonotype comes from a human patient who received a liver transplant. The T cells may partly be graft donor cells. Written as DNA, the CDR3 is TGTGCCAGCAGCTTAGTTGGGGGAAAGGTCAATGAGCAGTTCTTC. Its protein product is CASSLVGGKVNEQFF.